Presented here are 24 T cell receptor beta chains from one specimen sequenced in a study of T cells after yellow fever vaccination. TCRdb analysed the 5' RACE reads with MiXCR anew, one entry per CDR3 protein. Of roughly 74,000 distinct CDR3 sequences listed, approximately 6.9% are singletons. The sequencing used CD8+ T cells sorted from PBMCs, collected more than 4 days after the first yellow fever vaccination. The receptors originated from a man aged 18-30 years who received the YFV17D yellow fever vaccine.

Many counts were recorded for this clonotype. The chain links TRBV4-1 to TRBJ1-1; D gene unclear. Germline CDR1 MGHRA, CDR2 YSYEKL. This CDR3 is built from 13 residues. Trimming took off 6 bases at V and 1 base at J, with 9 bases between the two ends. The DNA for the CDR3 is TGCGCCAGCAGAGCCGAAGCGAACACTGAAGCTTTCTTT. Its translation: CASRAEANTEAFF.

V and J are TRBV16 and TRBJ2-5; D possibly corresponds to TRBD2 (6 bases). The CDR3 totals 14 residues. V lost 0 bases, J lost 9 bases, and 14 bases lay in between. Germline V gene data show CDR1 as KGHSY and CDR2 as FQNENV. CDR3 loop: CASSQSVRWEAQYF. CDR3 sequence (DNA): TGTGCCAGCAGCCAATCGGTTAGGTGGGAGGCCCAGTACTTC.

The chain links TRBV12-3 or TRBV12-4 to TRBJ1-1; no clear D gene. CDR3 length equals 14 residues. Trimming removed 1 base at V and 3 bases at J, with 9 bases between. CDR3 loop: CASSLVVRDTEAFF. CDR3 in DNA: TGTGCCAGCAGTTTAGTGGTAAGAGACACTGAAGCTTTCTTT.

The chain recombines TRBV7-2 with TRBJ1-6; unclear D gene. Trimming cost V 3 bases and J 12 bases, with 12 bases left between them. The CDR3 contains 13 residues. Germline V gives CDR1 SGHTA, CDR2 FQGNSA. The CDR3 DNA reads TGTGCCAGCAGCTTGCAGACCCCGGTACCCCTCCACTTT. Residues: CASSLQTPVPLHF.

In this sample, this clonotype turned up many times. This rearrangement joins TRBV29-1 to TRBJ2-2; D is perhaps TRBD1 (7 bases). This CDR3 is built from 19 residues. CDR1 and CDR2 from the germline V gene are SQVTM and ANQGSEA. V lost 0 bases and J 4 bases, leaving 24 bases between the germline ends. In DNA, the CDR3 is TGCAGCGTTGAAGATCCATTTAACGGAGGGACAGTAAGCACCGGGGAGCTGTTTTTT. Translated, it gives CSVEDPFNGGTVSTGELFF.

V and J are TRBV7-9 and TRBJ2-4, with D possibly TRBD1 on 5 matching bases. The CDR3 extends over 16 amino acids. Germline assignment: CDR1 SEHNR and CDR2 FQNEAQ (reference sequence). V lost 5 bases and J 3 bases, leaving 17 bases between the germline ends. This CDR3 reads CASSPGPAQNKNIQYF. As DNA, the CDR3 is TGTGCCAGCAGCCCAGGGCCGGCGCAGAACAAAAACATTCAGTACTTC.

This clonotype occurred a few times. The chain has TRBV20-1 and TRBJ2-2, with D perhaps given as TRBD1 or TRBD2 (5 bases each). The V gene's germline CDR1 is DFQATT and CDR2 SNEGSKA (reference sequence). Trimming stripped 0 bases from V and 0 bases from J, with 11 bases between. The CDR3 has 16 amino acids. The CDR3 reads CSARDGGIANTGELFF. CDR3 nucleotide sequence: TGCAGTGCTAGAGATGGGGGAATCGCGAACACCGGGGAGCTGTTTTTT.

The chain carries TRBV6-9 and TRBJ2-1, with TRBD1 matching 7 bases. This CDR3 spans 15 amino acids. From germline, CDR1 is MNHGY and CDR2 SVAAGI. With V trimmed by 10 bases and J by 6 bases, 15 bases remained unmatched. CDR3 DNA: TGTGCCATCAACACAGGGGCCATAGTATCCAATGAGCAGTTCTTC. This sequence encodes CAINTGAIVSNEQFF.

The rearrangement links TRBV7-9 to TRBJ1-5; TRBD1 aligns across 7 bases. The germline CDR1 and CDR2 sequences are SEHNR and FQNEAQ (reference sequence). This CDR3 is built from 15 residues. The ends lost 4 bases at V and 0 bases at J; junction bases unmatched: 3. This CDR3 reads CASSSGQNSNQPQHF. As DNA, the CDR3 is TGTGCCAGCAGCTCGGGACAGAATAGCAATCAGCCCCAGCATTTT.

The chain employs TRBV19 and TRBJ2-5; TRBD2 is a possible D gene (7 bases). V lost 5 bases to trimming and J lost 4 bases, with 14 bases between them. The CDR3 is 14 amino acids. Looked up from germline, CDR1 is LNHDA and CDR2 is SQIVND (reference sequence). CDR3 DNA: TGTGCCAGTAGTTACGGGGGGCGCGGAGAGACCCAGTACTTC. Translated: CASSYGGRGETQYF.

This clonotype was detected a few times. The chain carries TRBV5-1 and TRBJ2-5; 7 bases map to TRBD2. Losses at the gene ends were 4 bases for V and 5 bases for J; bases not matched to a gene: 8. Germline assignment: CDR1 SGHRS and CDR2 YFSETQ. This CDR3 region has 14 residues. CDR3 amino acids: CASSTNSGWETQYF. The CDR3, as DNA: TGCGCCAGCAGCACCAATAGCGGGTGGGAGACCCAGTACTTC.

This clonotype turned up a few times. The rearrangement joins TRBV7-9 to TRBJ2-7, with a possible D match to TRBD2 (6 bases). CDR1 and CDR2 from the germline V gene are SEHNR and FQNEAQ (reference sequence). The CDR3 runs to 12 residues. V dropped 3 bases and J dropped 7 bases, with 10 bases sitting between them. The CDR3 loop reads CASSLAGLEQYV. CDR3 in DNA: TGTGCCAGCAGCTTGGCGGGGCTTGAGCAGTACGTC.

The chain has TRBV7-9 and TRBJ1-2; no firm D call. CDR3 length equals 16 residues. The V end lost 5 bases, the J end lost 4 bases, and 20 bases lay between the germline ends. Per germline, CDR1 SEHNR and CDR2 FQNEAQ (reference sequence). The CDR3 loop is CASSVSSGRVSYGYTF. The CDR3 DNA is TGTGCCAGCAGCGTTAGTTCCGGGAGAGTGAGCTATGGCTACACCTTC.

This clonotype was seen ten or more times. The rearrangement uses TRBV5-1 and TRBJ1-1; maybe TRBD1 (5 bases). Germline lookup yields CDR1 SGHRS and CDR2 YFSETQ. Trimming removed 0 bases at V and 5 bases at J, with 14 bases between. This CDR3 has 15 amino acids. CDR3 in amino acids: CASSLALGGGTEAFF. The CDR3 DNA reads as TGCGCCAGCAGCTTGGCGCTGGGCGGGGGAACTGAAGCTTTCTTT.

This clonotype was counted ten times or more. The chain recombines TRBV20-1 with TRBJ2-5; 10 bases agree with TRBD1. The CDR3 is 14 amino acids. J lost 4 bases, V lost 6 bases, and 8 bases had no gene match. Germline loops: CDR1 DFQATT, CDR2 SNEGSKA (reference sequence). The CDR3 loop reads CSADRGRVSETQYF. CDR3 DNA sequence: TGCAGTGCCGACAGGGGGCGCGTGTCAGAGACCCAGTACTTC.

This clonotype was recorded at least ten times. The CDR3 nucleotides are TGTGCCAGCAGCCCGGGGGACCTAAGCTCCTACGAGCAGTACTTC. It specifies CASSPGDLSSYEQYF. The chain carries TRBV9 and TRBJ2-7, with a weak D call TRBD2 (6 bases). The CDR3 is 15 residues long. The V gene's germline CDR1 is SGDLS and CDR2 YYNGEE. With 4 bases removed from V and 0 bases from J, the gap between germline ends came to 14 bases.

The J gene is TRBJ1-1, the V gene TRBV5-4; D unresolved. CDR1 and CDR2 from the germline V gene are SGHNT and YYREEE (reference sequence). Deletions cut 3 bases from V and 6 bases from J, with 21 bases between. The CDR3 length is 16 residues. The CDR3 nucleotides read TGTGCCAGCAGCTCCCTGGTCAGCGAAGTATCACCTGAAGCTTTCTTT. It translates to CASSSLVSEVSPEAFF.

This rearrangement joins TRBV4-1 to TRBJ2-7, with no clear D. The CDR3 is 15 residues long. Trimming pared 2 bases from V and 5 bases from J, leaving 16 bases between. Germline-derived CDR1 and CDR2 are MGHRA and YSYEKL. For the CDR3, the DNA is TGCGCCAGCAGCCAATACTTGACAACGGCCGACGAGCAGTACTTC. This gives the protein CASSQYLTTADEQYF.

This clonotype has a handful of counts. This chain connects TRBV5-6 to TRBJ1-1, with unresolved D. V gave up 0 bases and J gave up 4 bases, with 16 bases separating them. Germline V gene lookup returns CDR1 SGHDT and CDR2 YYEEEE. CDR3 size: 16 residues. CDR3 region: CASSLGHSGPSTEAFF. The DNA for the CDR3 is TGTGCCAGCAGCTTGGGGCATTCTGGACCCTCCACTGAAGCTTTCTTT.

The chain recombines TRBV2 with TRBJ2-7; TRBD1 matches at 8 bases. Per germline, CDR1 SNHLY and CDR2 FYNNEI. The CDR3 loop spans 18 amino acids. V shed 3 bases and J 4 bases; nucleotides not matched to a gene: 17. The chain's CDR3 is CASSEGQVPLSVGYEQYV. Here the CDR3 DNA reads TGTGCCAGCAGTGAGGGACAGGTTCCCCTGTCCGTGGGGTACGAGCAGTACGTC.

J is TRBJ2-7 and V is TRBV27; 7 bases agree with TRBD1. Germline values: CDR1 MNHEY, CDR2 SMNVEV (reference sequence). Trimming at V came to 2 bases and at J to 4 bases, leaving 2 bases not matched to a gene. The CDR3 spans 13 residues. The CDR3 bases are TGTGCCAGCAGTTTACCGGACAGGTACGAGCAGTACTTC. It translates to CASSLPDRYEQYF.

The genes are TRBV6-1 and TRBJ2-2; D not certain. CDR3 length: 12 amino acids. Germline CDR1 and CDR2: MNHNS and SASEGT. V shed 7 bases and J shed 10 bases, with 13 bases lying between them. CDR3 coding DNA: TGTGCCAGCAATTTCCGGGCCGAGGAGCTGTTTTTT. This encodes CASNFRAEELFF.

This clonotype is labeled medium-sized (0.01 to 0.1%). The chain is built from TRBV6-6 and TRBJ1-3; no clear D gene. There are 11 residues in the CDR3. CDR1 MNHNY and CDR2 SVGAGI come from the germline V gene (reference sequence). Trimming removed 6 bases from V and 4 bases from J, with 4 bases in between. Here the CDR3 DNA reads TGTGCCAGCAGGCCAGGAAACACCATATATTTT. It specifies CASRPGNTIYF.

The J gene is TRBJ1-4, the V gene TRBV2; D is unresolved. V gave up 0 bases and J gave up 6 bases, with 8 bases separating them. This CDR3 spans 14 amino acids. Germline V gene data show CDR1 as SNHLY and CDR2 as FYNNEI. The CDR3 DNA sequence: TGTGCCAGCAGTGAAGCCCAAGGTGATGAAAAACTGTTTTTT. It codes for CASSEAQGDEKLFF.